These T cell receptor beta chains were read from a single sample in a study of PD-L1 blockade in urothelial cancer. Repertoires were generated with immunoSEQ multiplex PCR, while TCRdb's copy carries only in-frame clones and drops some. The repertoire holds 90,000 to 120,000 clones, with about nine tenths as singletons. This material consisted of PBMCs, taken around atezolizumab (anti-PD-L1) treatment. These receptors were obtained from an elderly woman with urothelial cancer. The CDR3 runs from the conserved cysteine through the conserved F or W. Fields, in order: V gene, J gene, CDR3 protein.

TRBV7-2	TRBJ2-5	CASSPDRGQETQYF
TRBV10-3	TRBJ2-1	CAIRGDRELNNEQFF
TRBV9	TRBJ2-2	CASSPIAGEGTGELFF
TRBV30	TRBJ2-5	CAWRRPVRGTQYF
TRBV11-2	TRBJ2-1	CASSIRGGTGHNEQFF
TRBV20-1	TRBJ2-7	CSAPGVGEQYF
TRBV7-8	TRBJ2-1	CASSSSGTGVKEQFF
TRBV28	TRBJ2-1	CASSLRQAYNEQFF
TRBV7-9	TRBJ1-2	CASSSSSGTGTGYTF
TRBV6-6	TRBJ1-1	CASSYSGTALF
TRBV9	TRBJ2-7	CASSVGGHLNEHEQYF
TRBV2	TRBJ1-4	CASSARNRGNEKLFF
TRBV29-1	TRBJ1-2	CSVGGKIAGYTF
TRBV2	TRBJ2-7	CASGGMGANSYEQYF
TRBV29-1	TRBJ2-1	CSSAVGTESNEQFF
TRBV5-1	TRBJ2-5	CASSLRPSGIGETQYF
TRBV5-1	TRBJ1-1	CASSRGQGDGAFF
TRBV28	TRBJ1-5	CASNTGLGQPQHF
TRBV28	TRBJ1-2	CASSLLSGYGYTF
TRBV2	TRBJ1-2	CASSEAGTAAYGYTF
TRBV28	TRBJ1-5	CASSLGRVDQPQHF
TRBV2	TRBJ1-1	CASSDNGPEAFF
TRBV9	TRBJ1-4	CASSLNGASEKLFF
TRBV9	TRBJ2-5	CASSVAGGEETQYF
TRBV7-2	TRBJ1-4	CASTLGGSVGKLFF
TRBV10-1	TRBJ2-7	CASSEGTAGREQYF
TRBV5-5	TRBJ2-1	CASSLVGSSENEQFF
TRBV14	TRBJ2-1	CASSPIGVGYNEQFF
TRBV10-3	TRBJ2-1	CAISWRESSYNEQFF
TRBV27	TRBJ2-2	CASIDLKGQGNTGELFF
TRBV19	TRBJ1-3	CASSPLDSSGNTIYF
TRBV2	TRBJ2-7	CASSPGQLSYEQYF
TRBV12-1	TRBJ2-7	CASLVSYEQYF
TRBV30	TRBJ2-7	CAWSVGQGFYEQYF
TRBV10-3	TRBJ2-7	CAISESWTSPPEQYF
TRBV5-1	TRBJ2-7	CASSLHDEQYF
TRBV28	TRBJ1-1	CASTTIGQSNTEAFF
TRBV18	TRBJ2-7	CASQDRTGYEQYF
TRBV6-7	TRBJ2-2	CASIGREQSGQNNTGELFF
TRBV7-7	TRBJ2-5	CASSLPGRVETQYF
TRBV5-5	TRBJ1-5	CASSLAGGNQPQHF
TRBV29-1	TRBJ2-1	CSGRLIGEQFF
TRBV29-1	TRBJ1-4	CSVDGSLAGNEKLFF
TRBV29-1	TRBJ2-2	CSVEDPSRRTGTGELFF
TRBV2	TRBJ2-5	CASTMNREETQYF
TRBV7-9	TRBJ1-1	CASSGLTGNTEAFF
TRBV27	TRBJ1-5	CASSPVQGSNQPQHF
TRBV6-5	TRBJ2-7	CASSYGASGRSEQYF
TRBV5-4	TRBJ2-2	CASSLDSGELFF